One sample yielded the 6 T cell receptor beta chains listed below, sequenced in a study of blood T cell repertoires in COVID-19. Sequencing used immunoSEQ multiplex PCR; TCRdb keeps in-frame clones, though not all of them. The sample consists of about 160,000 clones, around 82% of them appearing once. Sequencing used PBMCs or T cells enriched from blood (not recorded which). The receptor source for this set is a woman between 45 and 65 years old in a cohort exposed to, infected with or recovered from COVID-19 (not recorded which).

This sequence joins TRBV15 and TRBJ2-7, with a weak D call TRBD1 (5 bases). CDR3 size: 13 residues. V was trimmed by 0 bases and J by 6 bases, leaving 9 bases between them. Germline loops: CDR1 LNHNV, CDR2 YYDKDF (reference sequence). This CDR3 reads CATSRDQGSEQYF. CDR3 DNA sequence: TGTGCCACCAGCAGAGACCAGGGCTCCGAGCAGTACTTC. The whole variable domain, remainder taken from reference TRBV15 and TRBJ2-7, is DAMVIQNPRYQVTQFGKPVTLSCSQTLNHNVMYWYQQKSSQAPKLLFHYYDKDFNNEADTPDNFQSRRPNTSFCFLDIRSPGLGDTAMYLCATSRDQGSEQYFGPGTRLTVT.

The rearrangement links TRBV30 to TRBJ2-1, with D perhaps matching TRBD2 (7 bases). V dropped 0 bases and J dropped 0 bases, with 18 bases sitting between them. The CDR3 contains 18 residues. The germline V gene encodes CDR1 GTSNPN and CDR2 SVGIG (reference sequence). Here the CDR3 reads CAWSVTGGPLSSYNEQFF. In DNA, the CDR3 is TGTGCCTGGAGTGTAACCGGGGGGCCCCTAAGCTCCTACAATGAGCAGTTCTTC.

The DNA of the CDR3 is TGTGCCAGCAGCCTGCAGGGTTCTAACTATGGCTACACCTTC. This gives the protein CASSLQGSNYGYTF. The rearrangement links TRBV6-5 to TRBJ1-2, with a possible D match to TRBD1 (5 bases). CDR1 is MNHEY and CDR2 is SVGAGI in the germline V gene. Trimming removed 6 bases at V and 0 bases at J, with 11 bases between. This CDR3 spans 14 amino acids.

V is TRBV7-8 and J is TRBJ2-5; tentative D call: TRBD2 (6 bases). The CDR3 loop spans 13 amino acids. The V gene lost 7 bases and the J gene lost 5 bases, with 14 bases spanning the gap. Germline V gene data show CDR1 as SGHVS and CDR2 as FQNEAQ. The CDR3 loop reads CASKLLAGETQYF. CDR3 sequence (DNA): TGTGCCAGCAAACTACTAGCAGGGGAGACCCAGTACTTC.

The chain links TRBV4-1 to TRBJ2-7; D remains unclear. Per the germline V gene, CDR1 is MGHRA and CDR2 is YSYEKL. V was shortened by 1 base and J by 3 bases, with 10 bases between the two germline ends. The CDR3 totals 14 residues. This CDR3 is CASSQGADIYEQYF. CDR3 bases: TGCGCCAGCAGCCAAGGGGCAGACATCTACGAGCAGTACTTC.

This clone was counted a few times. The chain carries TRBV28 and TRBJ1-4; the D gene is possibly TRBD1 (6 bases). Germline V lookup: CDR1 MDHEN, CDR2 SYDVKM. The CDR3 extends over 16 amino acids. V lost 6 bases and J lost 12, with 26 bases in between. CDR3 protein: CASSPSGGTPGVQLFF. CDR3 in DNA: TGTGCCAGCAGCCCTTCGGGGGGGACACCCGGTGTTCAACTGTTTTTT.